Following are 29 T cell receptor beta chains from one sample sequenced in a study of OX40 agonist ivuxolimab in advanced cancers. Using immunoSEQ multiplex PCR, the repertoire was profiled, and TCRdb retains in-frame clones only, with some absent. The repertoire holds roughly 50,000 clones, with roughly 89% as singletons. Source: CD4+ or CD8+ T cells sorted from blood, taken in a trial of the OX40 agonist ivuxolimab. These receptors were obtained from an adult with an advanced solid tumor such as melanoma, head and neck, liver or kidney cancer.

In its sample, this clone was seen once. This chain connects TRBV5-1 to TRBJ1-2; D might be TRBD1 (5 bases). Trimming took off 4 bases at V and 5 bases at J, with 12 bases between the two ends. CDR1 SGHRS and CDR2 YFSETQ come from the germline V gene. The CDR3 runs to 13 residues. In DNA, the CDR3 is TGCGCCAGCAGCCCACAGGTGGGATATGGCTACACCTTC. Translation gives CASSPQVGYGYTF.

The J gene is TRBJ2-2, the V gene TRBV18, with unresolved D. This CDR3 region has 13 residues. V was shortened by 9 bases and J by 1 base, with 9 bases between the two germline ends. In germline, CDR1 is KGHSH, CDR2 LQKENI. CDR3 DNA sequence: TGTGCCAGTGAGAAGGGGAACACCGGGGAGCTGTTTTTT. This gives the protein CASEKGNTGELFF.

This chain joins TRBV9 and TRBJ1-1; D is uncertain. Looked up from germline, CDR1 is SGDLS and CDR2 is YYNGEE. V gave up 0 bases and J gave up 0 bases, with 6 bases separating them. There are 14 residues in the CDR3. The CDR3 loop reads CASSVGPMNTEAFF. The CDR3 DNA reads as TGTGCCAGCAGCGTAGGGCCCATGAACACTGAAGCTTTCTTT.

This chain uses TRBV4-1 with TRBJ2-3; 7 bases map to TRBD2. The ends lost 4 bases at V and 3 bases at J; junction bases unmatched: 1. The CDR3 covers 13 residues. Germline CDR1 and CDR2: MGHRA and YSYEKL. As DNA, the CDR3 is TGCGCCAGCAGCCGGGGGGGGACAGATACGCAGTATTTT. It encodes CASSRGGTDTQYF.

The chain uses TRBV27 and TRBJ2-7; the match to TRBD1 covers 7 bases. The CDR3 runs to 12 residues. Unmatched junction bases numbered 5, after V lost 6 bases and J lost 6 bases. Germline loops: CDR1 MNHEY, CDR2 SMNVEV (reference sequence). The CDR3 protein is CASRTGTAEQYF. The CDR3 coding sequence is TGTGCCAGCAGGACCGGGACAGCCGAGCAGTACTTC.

This clone showed up just a few times. The chain carries TRBV2 and TRBJ2-7, with 8 bases matching TRBD1. Looked up from germline, CDR1 is SNHLY and CDR2 is FYNNEI. V lost 6 bases, J lost 6 bases, and 10 bases stayed unmatched. This CDR3 region has 14 residues. CDR3 nucleotide sequence: TGTGCCAGCAGCTCCGGGACAGGTCTTTCCGAGCAGTACTTC. Translation gives CASSSGTGLSEQYF.

The chain has TRBV10-2 and TRBJ1-3; no clear D. The V gene's germline CDR1 is WSHSY and CDR2 SAAADI. Trimming took off 3 bases at V and 4 bases at J, with 16 bases between the two ends. The CDR3 is 16 amino acids. The CDR3 protein is CASSDITSAGGNTIYF. In DNA, the CDR3 is TGCGCCAGCAGTGACATCACCTCCGCTGGAGGAAACACCATATATTTT.

This chain connects TRBV10-2 to TRBJ2-3, with TRBD2 as a possible D gene (5 bases). V was cut by 3 bases and J by 4 bases, with 8 bases left in between. There are 13 residues in the CDR3. Germline assignment: CDR1 WSHSY and CDR2 SAAADI. DNA of the CDR3: TGCGCCAGCAGTGACGGGGTACCAGATACGCAGTATTTT. It codes for CASSDGVPDTQYF.

CDR3 nucleotides: TGTGCCAGCAGCTCCGGACCATACGAGCAGTACTTC. This sequence encodes CASSSGPYEQYF. V is TRBV11-2 and J is TRBJ2-7; D not resolved. Trimming shortened V by 4 bases and J by 4 bases, and 8 bases separated the two germline ends. Germline V CDR1 and CDR2: SGHAT, FQNNGV. This CDR3 has 12 residues.

This clone has just a few counts. This chain joins TRBV30 and TRBJ1-5; 7 bases align to TRBD1. The CDR3 runs to 14 residues. CDR1 and CDR2 from the germline V gene are GTSNPN and SVGIG (reference sequence). Unmatched junction bases numbered 5, after V lost 2 bases and J lost 4 bases. This chain's CDR3 is CAWSHRQGNQPQHF. DNA of the CDR3: TGTGCCTGGAGTCATCGACAGGGAAATCAGCCCCAGCATTTT.

The rearrangement links TRBV10-3 to TRBJ2-1, with a weak D call TRBD2 (6 bases). The CDR3 totals 15 residues. Trimming took 6 bases from V and 5 from J, leaving 17 bases between them. Germline values: CDR1 ENHRY, CDR2 SYGVKD. The CDR3 sequence: CAISPTRVGNNEQFF. The CDR3, as DNA: TGTGCCATCAGCCCGACTAGGGTAGGGAACAATGAGCAGTTCTTC.

This clone was recorded once. The chain carries TRBV7-8 and TRBJ2-1; D is unresolved. The CDR3 runs to 14 residues. Germline V lookup: CDR1 SGHVS, CDR2 FQNEAQ. V was clipped by 5 bases and J by 6 bases, with 14 bases between them. The CDR3 sequence is CASSLKGRSNEQFF. The CDR3 coding sequence is TGTGCCAGCAGCCTAAAGGGCAGGAGCAATGAGCAGTTCTTC.

The V gene is TRBV2, the J gene TRBJ1-4, with 9 bases fitting TRBD1. V lost 8 bases to trimming and J lost 3 bases; unmatched junction nucleotides: 19. The germline V gene has CDR1 SNHLY and CDR2 FYNNEI. CDR3 size: 19 residues. CDR3 sequence: CASRFSPTGGASANEKLFF. The CDR3 coding sequence is TGTGCCAGCCGATTTAGCCCCACAGGGGGCGCGTCTGCTAATGAAAAACTGTTTTTT.

This rearrangement joins TRBV19 to TRBJ1-5; D is possibly TRBD1 (5 bases). The germline CDR1 and CDR2 sequences are LNHDA and SQIVND (reference sequence). Trimming took off 6 bases at V and 5 bases at J, with 17 bases between the two ends. This CDR3 has 15 amino acids. DNA of the CDR3: TGTGCCAGTAGGGGGCCCCGGGAAGGTGATCAGCCCCAGCATTTT. Its protein is CASRGPREGDQPQHF.

The chain carries TRBV2 and TRBJ2-6; D is uncertain. V was clipped by 7 bases and J by 3 bases, with 7 bases between them. The CDR3 has 13 amino acids. Germline CDR1 is SNHLY and CDR2 is FYNNEI. CDR3 region: CASKADGANVLTF. The CDR3 nucleotides read TGTGCCAGCAAGGCGGATGGGGCCAACGTCCTGACTTTC.

The chain joins TRBV7-8 to TRBJ2-3; 9 bases align to TRBD2. CDR1 and CDR2 (germline): SGHVS, FQNEAQ. V trimming: 11 bases; J trimming: 4 bases; junction bases outside the gene matches: 10. The CDR3 consists of 14 residues. CDR3 amino acids: CAGSMAGGADTQYF. CDR3 in DNA: TGTGCCGGTTCGATGGCGGGGGGGGCAGATACGCAGTATTTT.

The genes are TRBV15 and TRBJ1-4; tentative D call: TRBD1 (6 bases). V lost 1 base to trimming and J lost 8 bases, with 8 bases between them. CDR1 is LNHNV, CDR2 YYDKDF, per germline (reference sequence). The CDR3 is 13 residues long. Written as DNA, the CDR3 is TGTGCCACCAGCAGAGGGGGGCTCGAAAAACTGTTTTTT. It encodes CATSRGGLEKLFF.

V usage is TRBV29-1 and J usage is TRBJ1-5; D unresolved. The CDR3 totals 13 residues. Trimming stripped 6 bases from V and 5 bases from J, with 14 bases between. Germline V CDR1 and CDR2: SQVTM, ANQGSEA. The CDR3 reads CSVALQTDQPQHF. The CDR3 DNA follows: TGCAGCGTCGCCCTTCAGACGGATCAGCCCCAGCATTTT.

This clone has a single count. The chain uses TRBV9 and TRBJ2-3; D could derive from TRBD1 or TRBD2 (6 bases each). Trimming cost V 4 bases and J 4 bases, with 22 bases left between them. CDR3 length: 17 amino acids. CDR1 is SGDLS, CDR2 YYNGEE, per germline. Here the CDR3 reads CASSLTGGGNRADTQYF. CDR3 in DNA: TGTGCCAGCAGCTTAACCGGGGGCGGGAACAGGGCAGATACGCAGTATTTT.

This chain joins TRBV19 and TRBJ1-1; D not certain. Trimming took off 2 bases at V and 1 base at J, with 11 bases between the two ends. CDR1 and CDR2 from the germline V gene are LNHDA and SQIVND (reference sequence). This CDR3 spans 15 amino acids. The CDR3 loop reads CASSILRSRNTEAFF. Written as DNA, the CDR3 is TGTGCCAGTAGTATACTCCGCTCGAGGAACACTGAAGCTTTCTTT. The variable domain in full, completed from reference TRBV19 and TRBJ1-1, reads DGGITQSPKYLFRKEGQNVTLSCEQNLNHDAMYWYRQDPGQGLRLIYYSQIVNDFQKGDIAEGYSVSREKKESFPLTVTSAQKNPTAFYLCASSILRSRNTEAFFGQGTRLTVV.

The chain is built from TRBV29-1 and TRBJ1-1; D unclear. This CDR3 is built from 12 residues. The V end lost 5 bases, the J end lost 5 bases, and 12 bases lay between the germline ends. Germline CDR1 reads SQVTM; CDR2 reads ANQGSEA. DNA for the CDR3: TGCAGCGTTCTAGGTACGGGTACTGAAGCTTTCTTT. Its translation is CSVLGTGTEAFF.

This clone was found once. As DNA, the CDR3 is TGCGCCAGCAGCTTGGCGGGTAACACCGGGGAGCTGTTTTTT. Translating gives CASSLAGNTGELFF. The chain is built from TRBV5-1 and TRBJ2-2; no clear D. Germline-derived CDR1 and CDR2 are SGHRS and YFSETQ. Trimming stripped 0 bases from V and 2 bases from J, with 5 bases between. The CDR3 covers 14 residues. The full variable domain, completed using reference TRBV5-1 and TRBJ2-2, is KAGVTQTPRYLIKTRGQQVTLSCSPISGHRSVSWYQQTPGQGLQFLFEYFSETQRNKGNFPGRFSGRQFSNSRSEMNVSTLELGDSALYLCASSLAGNTGELFFGEGSRLTVL.

The chain uses TRBV7-6 and TRBJ2-5; possible D gene TRBD2, 6 bases. Trimming took 5 bases from V and 1 from J, leaving 11 bases between them. The CDR3 contains 14 residues. Looked up from germline, CDR1 is SGHVS and CDR2 is FNYEAQ. The CDR3 region is CASSVRGGQETQYF. CDR3 nucleotide sequence: TGTGCCAGCAGCGTAAGGGGAGGCCAAGAGACCCAGTACTTC.

The chain uses TRBV5-1 and TRBJ2-1; D gene unclear. Looked up from germline, CDR1 is SGHRS and CDR2 is YFSETQ. V was pared by 0 bases and J by 10 bases, with 8 bases between. This CDR3 is built from 12 residues. The CDR3 reads CASSLGGSEQFF. In nucleotides, the CDR3 is TGCGCCAGCAGCTTGGGCGGATCCGAGCAGTTCTTC.

The chain combines TRBV28 with TRBJ1-4, with TRBD1 as a possible D gene (6 bases). Trimming pared 4 bases from V and 6 bases from J, leaving 15 bases between. Germline lookup yields CDR1 MDHEN and CDR2 SYDVKM. CDR3 length: 15 residues. The CDR3 DNA reads TGTGCCAGCAGTTCCCCAGGGGCACGGGATGAAAAACTGTTTTTT. Amino acids: CASSSPGARDEKLFF.

V is TRBV29-1 and J is TRBJ2-7; 11 nucleotides align to TRBD2. Losses at the gene ends were 3 bases for V and 0 bases for J; bases not matched to a gene: 7. Germline V lookup: CDR1 SQVTM, CDR2 ANQGSEA. This CDR3 region has 16 residues. The CDR3 DNA follows: TGCAGCGTTGAGGGTGGACTAGCGGGTAGCTCCTACGAGCAGTACTTC. It codes for CSVEGGLAGSSYEQYF.

J is TRBJ2-7 and V is TRBV30; tentatively, D is TRBD2 (5 bases). The germline V and J ends were trimmed by 2 bases and 7 bases, with 15 bases remaining between them. Germline values: CDR1 GTSNPN, CDR2 SVGIG (reference sequence). CDR3 length: 13 amino acids. The CDR3 DNA follows: TGTGCCTGGAGTCTTTCTAGGACGGGGGAGCAGTACTTC. Amino acids: CAWSLSRTGEQYF.

This sequence joins TRBV5-6 and TRBJ2-5; D possibly corresponds to TRBD1 (6 bases). The V end lost 2 bases, the J end lost 5 bases, and 10 bases lay between the germline ends. From germline, CDR1 is SGHDT and CDR2 YYEEEE. The CDR3 totals 13 residues. The CDR3: CASSFSGVETQYF. For the CDR3, the DNA is TGTGCCAGCAGCTTTTCAGGGGTGGAGACCCAGTACTTC. Combining the CDR3 with reference TRBV5-6 and TRBJ2-5 gives the whole variable domain DAGVTQSPTHLIKTRGQQVTLRCSPKSGHDTVSWYQQALGQGPQFIFQYYEEEERQRGNFPDRFSGHQFPNYSSELNVNALLLGDSALYLCASSFSGVETQYFGPGTRLLVL.

There are a few counts of this clone. The rearrangement joins TRBV18 to TRBJ1-1, with D hard to call. From germline, CDR1 is KGHSH and CDR2 LQKENI. This CDR3 has 13 residues. The V end lost 6 bases, the J end lost 4 bases, and 12 bases lay between the germline ends. In DNA, the CDR3 is TGTGCCAGCTCTTCGGGTGTTGGCACTGAAGCTTTCTTT. Translated, it gives CASSSGVGTEAFF.